Given below is one T cell receptor (beta chain) in context. Its antigen is currently unknown. This sample stems from a study of T cell responses to AZD1222 COVID-19 vaccine. Broader study findings: Reportedly, close to half of spike-specific TCRs are directed against unmutated variant regions. Donors were largely white British and mainly female; clonal diversity was possibly underestimated.

Per germline, CDR1 SGHAT and CDR2 FQNNGV. CDR3 length equals 15 residues. V lost 5 bases, J lost 6 bases, and 17 bases lay in between. Sequencing was performed with immunoSEQ multiplex PCR; in TCRdb, only in-frame clones are kept and a portion is missing. This sample has some 160,000 clones; approximately 90% occur once, and the top ten carry about 1.8%. This chain uses TRBV11-2 with TRBJ2-1; maybe TRBD2 (6 bases). Specimen: peripheral blood, collected 28 days after the second AZD1222 dose. The receptor was isolated from an adult who received the AZD1222 COVID-19 vaccine. This CDR3 is CASSQRVGEANEQFF. CDR3 DNA sequence: TGTGCCAGCAGCCAAAGAGTGGGGGAGGCCAATGAGCAGTTCTTC.